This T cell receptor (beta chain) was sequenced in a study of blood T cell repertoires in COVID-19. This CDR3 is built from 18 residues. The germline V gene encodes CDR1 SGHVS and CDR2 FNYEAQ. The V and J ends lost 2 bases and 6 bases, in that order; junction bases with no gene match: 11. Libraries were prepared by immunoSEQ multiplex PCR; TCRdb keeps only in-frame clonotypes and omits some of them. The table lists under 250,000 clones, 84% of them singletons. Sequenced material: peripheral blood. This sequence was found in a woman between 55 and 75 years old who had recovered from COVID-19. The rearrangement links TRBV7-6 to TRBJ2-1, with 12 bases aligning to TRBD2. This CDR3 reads CASSLRLAGAPPPNEQFF. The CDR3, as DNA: TGTGCCAGCAGCTTACGACTAGCGGGGGCCCCCCCTCCCAATGAGCAGTTCTTC.